This T cell receptor beta chain appears in the sequencing data of a study of CD8 T cells in ankylosing spondylitis. Notes on the study in general: Disease-linked clones reportedly concentrated significantly in matched ankylosing spondylitis synovial fluid. Some of the motif variants had earlier been found in reactive arthritis patients' fluid and blood.

The ends were cut back, 5 bases at V and 6 bases at J, with 11 bases in the middle. The CDR3 is 13 amino acids. CDR1 and CDR2 (germline): SGHTA, FQGNSA. This clonotype was observed at least ten times. Its antigen is still unknown. Generation of TCR beta libraries employed quantitative 5'-RACE incorporating molecular barcodes. MiXCR was run by TCRdb on the 5' RACE reads, yielding one entry per CDR3 protein. The repertoire holds some 220,000 distinct CDR3 sequences, with roughly a tenth as singletons. The source is a male donor with ankylosing spondylitis or in good health (not recorded which). The chain recombines TRBV7-2 with TRBJ1-5; no firm D call. Specimen: blood, either unsorted or a sorted T cell fraction (not recorded which). The CDR3 spells CASSPALLQPQHF. CDR3 nucleotides: TGTGCCAGCAGCCCGGCCCTCCTTCAGCCCCAGCATTTT.